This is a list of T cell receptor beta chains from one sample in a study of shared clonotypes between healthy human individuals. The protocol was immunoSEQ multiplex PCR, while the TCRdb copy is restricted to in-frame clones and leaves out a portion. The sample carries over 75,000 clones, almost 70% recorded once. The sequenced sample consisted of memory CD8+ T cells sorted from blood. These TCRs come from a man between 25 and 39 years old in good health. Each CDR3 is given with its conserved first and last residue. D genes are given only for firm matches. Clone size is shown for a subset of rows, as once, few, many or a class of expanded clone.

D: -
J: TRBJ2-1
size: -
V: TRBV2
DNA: TGTGCCGGCGGGCGGTACAATGAGCAGTTCTTC
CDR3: CAGGRYNEQFF

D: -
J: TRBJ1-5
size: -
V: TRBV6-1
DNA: TGTGCCAGCAGTGAGACCGTGGGGCCCAATCAGCCCCAGCATTTT
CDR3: CASSETVGPNQPQHF

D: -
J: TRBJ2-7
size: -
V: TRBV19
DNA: TGTGCCAGTAGTATACAGGGGACCCGCTCCTACGAGCAGTACTTC
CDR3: CASSIQGTRSYEQYF

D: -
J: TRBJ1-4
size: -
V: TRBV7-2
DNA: TGTGCCAGCAGCTCCGCAACTGACAGTGGAAAACTGTTTTTT
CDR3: CASSSATDSGKLFF

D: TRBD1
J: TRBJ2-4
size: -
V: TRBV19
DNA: TGTGCCAGTAGTAAAACAGGGGTCCAGGGGAGTGACATTCAGTACTTC
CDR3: CASSKTGVQGSDIQYF

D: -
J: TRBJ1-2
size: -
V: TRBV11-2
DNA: TGTGCCAGCAGCTCCACTAACTATGGCTACACCTTC
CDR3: CASSSTNYGYTF

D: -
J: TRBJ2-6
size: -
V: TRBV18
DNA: TGTGCCAGCTCACCACTCCCGACTGGGGCCAACGTCCTGACTTTC
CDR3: CASSPLPTGANVLTF

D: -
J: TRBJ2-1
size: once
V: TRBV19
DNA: TGTGCCAGTAGTATAGATCTATCGTACTACAATGAGCAGTTCTTC
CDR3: CASSIDLSYYNEQFF

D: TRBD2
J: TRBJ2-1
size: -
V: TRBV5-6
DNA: TGTGCCAGCAGCTACCCAAGCGGGGTCCGGTACAATGAGCAGTTCTTC
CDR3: CASSYPSGVRYNEQFF

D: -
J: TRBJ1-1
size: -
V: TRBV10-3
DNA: TGTGCCATCAGTGAGTCGCCATCGAACACTGAAGCTTTCTTT
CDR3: CAISESPSNTEAFF

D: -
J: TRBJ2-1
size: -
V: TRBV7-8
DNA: TGTGCCAGCAGCTTAGAGTATTACAATGAGCAGTTCTTC
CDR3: CASSLEYYNEQFF

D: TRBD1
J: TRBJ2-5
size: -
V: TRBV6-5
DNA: TGTGCCAGCAGGCGAACTGGACAGGGTGCGGAGACCCAGTACTTC
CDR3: CASRRTGQGAETQYF

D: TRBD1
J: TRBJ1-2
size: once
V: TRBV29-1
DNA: TGCAGCGTTGCCCAGGGACAGGGGGCTTCTGGCTACACCTTC
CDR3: CSVAQGQGASGYTF

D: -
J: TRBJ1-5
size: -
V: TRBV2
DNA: TGTGCCACCAGCTGGGGCGGTAGTCAGCCCCAGCATTTT
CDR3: CATSWGGSQPQHF

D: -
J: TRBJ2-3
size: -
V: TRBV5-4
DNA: TGTGCCAGCAGCTCCCGCGCCGAAGGAGATACGCAGTATTTT
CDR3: CASSSRAEGDTQYF

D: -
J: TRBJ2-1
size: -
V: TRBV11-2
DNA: TGTGCCAGCAGCGAGATTTACAATGAGCAGTTCTTC
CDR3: CASSEIYNEQFF

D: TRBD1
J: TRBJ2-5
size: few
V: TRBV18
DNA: TGTGCCAGCTCACCACCGGGACAGAAAGAGACCCAGTACTTC
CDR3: CASSPPGQKETQYF

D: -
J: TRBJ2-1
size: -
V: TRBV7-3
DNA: TGTGCCAGCAGCTTAACGGCCGTGGCTGAGCAGTTCTTC
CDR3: CASSLTAVAEQFF

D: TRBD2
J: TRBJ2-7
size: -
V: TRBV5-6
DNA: TGTGCCAGCAGCTTGCCAGCGGGAGACGGGCAGTACTTC
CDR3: CASSLPAGDGQYF

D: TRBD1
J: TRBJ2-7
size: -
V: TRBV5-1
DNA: TGCGCCAGCAGCTTGACAGGGGGCTACGAGCAGTACTTC
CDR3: CASSLTGGYEQYF

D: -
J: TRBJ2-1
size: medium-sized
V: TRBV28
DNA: TGTGCCAGCAGTTCAGGGACCTATGAGCAGTTCTTC
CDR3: CASSSGTYEQFF

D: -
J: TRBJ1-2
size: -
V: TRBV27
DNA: TGTGCCAGCAGCTCAGAACGCGGACAGATCTATGGCTACACCTTC
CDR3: CASSSERGQIYGYTF

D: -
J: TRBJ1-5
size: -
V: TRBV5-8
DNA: TGTGCCAGCAGCTTGTACAGAAATCAGCCCCAGCATTTT
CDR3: CASSLYRNQPQHF

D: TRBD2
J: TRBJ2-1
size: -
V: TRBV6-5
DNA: TGTGCCAGCAGTTTCGGGACTAGCACCAATGAGCAGTTCTTC
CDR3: CASSFGTSTNEQFF

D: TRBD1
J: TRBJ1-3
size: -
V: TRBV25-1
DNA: TGTGCCAGCAGTGAATATAACAGGGGGAGGCCTGGAAACACCATATATTTT
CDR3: CASSEYNRGRPGNTIYF

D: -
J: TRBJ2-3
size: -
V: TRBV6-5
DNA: TGTGCCAGCAGTTACTTTTTCGGGACAGATACGCAGTATTTT
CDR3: CASSYFFGTDTQYF

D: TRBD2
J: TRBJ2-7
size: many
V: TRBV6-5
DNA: TGTGCCAGCAGTTACGGGACTAGCGGGAGTTACGAGCAGTACTTC
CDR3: CASSYGTSGSYEQYF

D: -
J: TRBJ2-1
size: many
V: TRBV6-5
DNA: TGTGCCAGCAAACAGGGACCGAGGGATGAGCAGTTCTTC
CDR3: CASKQGPRDEQFF

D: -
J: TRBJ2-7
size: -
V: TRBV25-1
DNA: TGTGCCAGCAGTACGGCGGGGTCGGGGATGGAGTACTTC
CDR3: CASSTAGSGMEYF

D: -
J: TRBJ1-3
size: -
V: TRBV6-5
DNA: TGTGCCAGCAGGCCCGGCTCTGGAAACACCATATATTTT
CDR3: CASRPGSGNTIYF

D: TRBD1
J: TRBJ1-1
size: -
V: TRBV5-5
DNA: TGTGCCAGCAGCTTGAGAGGGGGGACAGGCGCTGAAGCTTTCTTT
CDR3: CASSLRGGTGAEAFF

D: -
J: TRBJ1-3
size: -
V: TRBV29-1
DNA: TGCAGCGTTGGGGCAGCTGGAAACACCATATATTTT
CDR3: CSVGAAGNTIYF

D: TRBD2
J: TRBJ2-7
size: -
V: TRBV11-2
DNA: TGTGCCAGCAGCTTGACTAGCGGGTCCTACGAGCAGTACTTC
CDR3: CASSLTSGSYEQYF

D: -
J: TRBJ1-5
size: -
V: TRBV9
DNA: TGTGCCAGCAGCGCGGCGGGGGCTCAGCCCCAGCATTTT
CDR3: CASSAAGAQPQHF

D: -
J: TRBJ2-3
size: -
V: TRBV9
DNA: TGTGCCAGCAGCGTAGATCCCCCCGGACAGACCACAGATACGCAGTATTTT
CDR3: CASSVDPPGQTTDTQYF

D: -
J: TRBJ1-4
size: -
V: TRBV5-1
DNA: TGCGCCAGCAGCCCAAAGGCAACTAATGAAAAACTGTTTTTT
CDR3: CASSPKATNEKLFF

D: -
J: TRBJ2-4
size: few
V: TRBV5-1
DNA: TGCGCCAGCAGCTTGGGGGTCGAAGTGCTAGCCAAAAACATTCAGTACTTC
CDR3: CASSLGVEVLAKNIQYF

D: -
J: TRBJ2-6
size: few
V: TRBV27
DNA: TGTGCCAGCAGTACGGGCTGGGCCAACGTCCTGACTTTC
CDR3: CASSTGWANVLTF

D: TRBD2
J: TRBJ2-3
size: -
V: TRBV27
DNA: TGTGCCTCCGGGACTAGTTTTGATACGCAGTATTTT
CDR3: CASGTSFDTQYF

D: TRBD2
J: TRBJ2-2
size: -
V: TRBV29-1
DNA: TGCAGCGTTGAAACGTATAGCGGGGACGGGGAGCTGTTTTTT
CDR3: CSVETYSGDGELFF

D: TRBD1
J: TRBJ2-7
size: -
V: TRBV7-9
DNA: TGTGCCAGCAGCCCGGGGACAGGAAAAGAGTACGAGCAGTACTTC
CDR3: CASSPGTGKEYEQYF

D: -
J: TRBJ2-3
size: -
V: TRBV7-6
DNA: TGTGCCAGCAGCTTAGCGCCGGTAACTAGCACAGATACGCAGTATTTT
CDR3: CASSLAPVTSTDTQYF